The 24 T cell receptor beta chains in this list originate from one sample, sequenced in a study of a mutant IDH1 vaccine in newly diagnosed glioma. Their specific antigens are unknown. Assay used: immunoSEQ multiplex PCR; TCRdb lists only in-frame clones, some missing. Of about 33,000 clones detected, roughly 77% appear once; the ten largest clones hold about 3.2%. Time point specified: week 35, safety follow-up. The content of each vaccine dose was 300 ug of mutant IDH1 20-mer peptide, and topical imiquimod accompanied it. The sample here was PBMCs, taken from a glioma patient whose treatment included an IDH1 peptide vaccine. Receptors were obtained from a man aged 35-49 years with glioma. Some clones in this sample may be carry-over from other donors' samples.

The chain has TRBV27 and TRBJ1-2, with TRBD1 matching over 9 bases. The CDR3 runs to 14 residues. The junction had 10 bases not matched to a gene; V was cut back by 6 bases and J by 8 bases. Germline CDR1 MNHEY, CDR2 SMNVEV (reference sequence). In DNA form, the CDR3 reads TGTGCCAGCAGGACCGGGACAGGGATTCACGGCTACACCTTC. Translating gives CASRTGTGIHGYTF.

Here the CDR3 reads CASHGGKFTYEQYF. For the CDR3, the DNA is TGTGCCAGCCATGGGGGTAAATTTACCTACGAGCAGTACTTC. The chain has TRBV2 and TRBJ2-7; possibly TRBD1 or TRBD2 for D (5 bases each). V lost 8 bases and J 2 bases, leaving 16 bases between the germline ends. CDR1 and CDR2 (germline): SNHLY, FYNNEI. CDR3 size: 14 residues.

The chain joins TRBV6-6 to TRBJ1-2; 9 nucleotides line up with TRBD1. Trimming cost V 5 bases and J 4 bases; bases outside gene matches: 8. Germline loops: CDR1 MNHNY, CDR2 SVGAGI (reference sequence). The CDR3 contains 15 residues. In nucleotides, the CDR3 is TGTGCCAGCAGTGATTACAGGGGGCAGGGCTATGGCTACACCTTC. This translates into CASSDYRGQGYGYTF.

This clone has just a few counts. J is TRBJ1-1 and V is TRBV25-1; tentative D call: TRBD1 (5 bases). Germline values: CDR1 MGHDK, CDR2 SYGVNS. V gave up 6 bases and J gave up 4 bases, with 12 bases separating them. The CDR3 totals 13 residues. The CDR3 sequence: CASSLRATTEAFF. CDR3 coding DNA: TGTGCCAGCAGCCTCAGGGCAACCACTGAAGCTTTCTTT.

J is TRBJ1-1 and V is TRBV29-1; 7 positions match TRBD1. The CDR3 spans 12 residues. V gave up 7 bases and J gave up 1 base; unmatched junction bases: 3. Per the germline V gene, CDR1 is SQVTM and CDR2 is ANQGSEA. CDR3 loop: CSGGGRNTEAFF. In DNA, the CDR3 is TGCAGCGGAGGGGGCCGGAACACTGAAGCTTTCTTT.

The sample holds one count of this clone. The CDR3 coding sequence is TGTGCCAGCAGTACTCCGGGACTAGAAAAGACCCAGTACTTC. The encoded protein is CASSTPGLEKTQYF. The chain carries TRBV6-5 and TRBJ2-5, with 8 bases aligning to TRBD2. This CDR3 spans 14 amino acids. Germline values: CDR1 MNHEY, CDR2 SVGAGI. V shed 5 bases, J shed 6 bases, and the junction held 8 bases outside the gene matches.

Written as DNA, the CDR3 is TGTGCCAGCAAAGGTTTAGCGGGGGGGGGAGAGACCCAGTACTTC. Protein sequence: CASKGLAGGGETQYF. The chain recombines TRBV5-4 with TRBJ2-5; 11 bases are shared with TRBD2. This CDR3 region has 15 residues. J gave up 4 bases and V 6 bases, and 8 bases lay outside the gene matches. CDR1 and CDR2 (germline): SGHNT, YYREEE (reference sequence).

This rearrangement joins TRBV11-2 to TRBJ2-1; a possible D gene is TRBD2 (6 bases). Germline values: CDR1 SGHAT, CDR2 FQNNGV. This CDR3 region has 14 residues. Trimming took 1 base from V and 4 from J, leaving 8 bases between them. The CDR3 loop reads CASSLAGSYNEQFF. CDR3 sequence (DNA): TGTGCCAGCAGCTTAGCCGGGAGTTACAATGAGCAGTTCTTC.

V is TRBV4-2 and J is TRBJ1-6; 7 bases are a match to TRBD1. This CDR3 spans 15 amino acids. Unmatched junction bases numbered 1, after V lost 3 bases and J lost 2 bases. Germline V lookup: CDR1 LGHNA, CDR2 YNFKEQ. The CDR3 coding sequence is TGTGCCAGCAGCCAGGGACAGACCTATAATTCACCCCTCCACTTT. It encodes CASSQGQTYNSPLHF.

The rearrangement uses TRBV30 and TRBJ1-5; tentative D call: TRBD1 (5 bases). Trimming shortened V by 0 bases and J by 3 bases, and 12 bases separated the two germline ends. There are 15 residues in the CDR3. Germline V lookup: CDR1 GTSNPN, CDR2 SVGIG (reference sequence). The DNA for the CDR3 is TGTGCCTGGAGTGTAATGGGGGTGCCCAATCAGCCCCAGCATTTT. Translation gives CAWSVMGVPNQPQHF. The whole variable domain, remainder taken from reference TRBV30 and TRBJ1-5, is SQTIHQWPATLVQPVGSPLSLECTVEGTSNPNLYWYRQAAGRGLQLLFYSVGIGQISSEVPQNLSASRPQDRQFILSSKKLLLSDSGFYLCAWSVMGVPNQPQHFGDGTRLSIL.

Sample share makes this clone medium-sized. The CDR3 coding sequence is TGTGCCAGCAGCCAAGATCGCTTGGGCCCGATAAACTATGGCTACACCTTC. Encoded protein: CASSQDRLGPINYGYTF. The chain has TRBV4-2 and TRBJ1-2; no firm D call. The length of the CDR3 is 17 residues. Germline V gene data show CDR1 as LGHNA and CDR2 as YNFKEQ. Trimming took 0 bases from V and 2 from J, leaving 16 bases between them.

V and J are TRBV19 and TRBJ2-1; D is uncertain. V was pared by 2 bases and J by 9 bases, with 11 bases between. Germline V gene lookup returns CDR1 LNHDA and CDR2 SQIVND (reference sequence). The CDR3 is 13 amino acids. In DNA, the CDR3 is TGTGCCAGTAGTATACGGGTTTTCGGTGAGCAGTTCTTC. Translating gives CASSIRVFGEQFF.

The rearrangement uses TRBV18 and TRBJ2-3, with a possible D match to TRBD1 (6 bases). Deletions cut 1 base from V and 6 bases from J, with 14 bases between. Germline CDR1 and CDR2: KGHSH and LQKENI. The CDR3 loop spans 15 amino acids. This CDR3 is CASSPLQGARDTQYF. The CDR3, as DNA: TGTGCCAGCTCACCACTACAGGGTGCTAGGGATACGCAGTATTTT.

The chain recombines TRBV5-5 with TRBJ1-1, with D unresolved. The V and J ends lost 4 bases and 4 bases respectively, with 14 bases between them. CDR3 size: 14 residues. The germline V gene encodes CDR1 SGHKS and CDR2 YYEKEE (reference sequence). Here the CDR3 DNA reads TGTGCCAGCAGCCTTATAATACTGACCACTGAAGCTTTCTTT. Its translation is CASSLIILTTEAFF.

The chain joins TRBV30 to TRBJ1-5, with 7 bases that match TRBD1. Germline CDR1 and CDR2: GTSNPN and SVGIG (reference sequence). This CDR3 comprises 14 residues. V dropped 0 bases and J dropped 7; count of bases not matched to a gene: 6. CDR3 sequence (DNA): TGTGCCTGGAGTGTACAAGGGGGCGCACAGCCCCAGCATTTT. This gives the protein CAWSVQGGAQPQHF. Looking up the rest from reference TRBV30 and TRBJ1-5 gives the full variable domain: SQTIHQWPATLVQPVGSPLSLECTVEGTSNPNLYWYRQAAGRGLQLLFYSVGIGQISSEVPQNLSASRPQDRQFILSSKKLLLSDSGFYLCAWSVQGGAQPQHFGDGTRLSIL.

The chain employs TRBV30 and TRBJ1-5, with D possibly TRBD1 on 5 matching bases. The CDR3 runs to 13 residues. Looked up from germline, CDR1 is GTSNPN and CDR2 is SVGIG (reference sequence). Trimming pared 5 bases from V and 4 bases from J, leaving 12 bases between. CDR3 region: CAWGKGANQPQHF. For the CDR3, the DNA is TGTGCCTGGGGGAAAGGGGCAAATCAGCCCCAGCATTTT.

This clone was detected a few times. This chain links TRBV6-1 with TRBJ1-1, with unresolved D. The V gene lost 6 bases and the J gene lost 6 bases, with 11 bases spanning the gap. CDR1 is MNHNS, CDR2 SASEGT, per germline. The CDR3 loop spans 12 amino acids. This CDR3 is CASRLIRAEAFF. CDR3 nucleotide sequence: TGTGCCAGCAGACTCATCCGGGCTGAAGCTTTCTTT.

In this sample, this clone turned up a few times. This rearrangement joins TRBV12-5 to TRBJ1-4; D gene uncertain. CDR3 length: 16 amino acids. Germline-derived CDR1 and CDR2 are LGHNT and FRNRAP. V was trimmed by 0 bases and J by 7 bases, leaving 15 bases between them. CDR3 in amino acids: CASGLVLSGSTEKLFF. In nucleotides, the CDR3 is TGTGCTAGTGGTTTGGTACTCTCAGGTAGTACTGAAAAACTGTTTTTT.

This chain joins TRBV6-6 and TRBJ2-2, with D possibly TRBD2 on 6 matching bases. The CDR3 totals 15 residues. The germline V gene encodes CDR1 MNHNY and CDR2 SVGAGI (reference sequence). Deletions cut 2 bases from V and 1 base from J, with 8 bases between. CDR3 protein: CASSYGGMNTGELFF. In DNA, the CDR3 is TGTGCCAGCAGTTACGGGGGGATGAACACCGGGGAGCTGTTTTTT.

This clone came up a few times. This chain uses TRBV6-1 with TRBJ2-3; tentative D call: TRBD1 (6 bases). This CDR3 spans 15 amino acids. Trimming stripped 4 bases from V and 5 bases from J, with 16 bases between. Per the germline V gene, CDR1 is MNHNS and CDR2 is SASEGT. CDR3 protein: CASSGGQGVLDTQYF. The CDR3, as DNA: TGTGCCAGCAGTGGGGGACAAGGGGTTCTAGATACGCAGTATTTT.

This clone was found once. The chain recombines TRBV19 with TRBJ1-5; TRBD1 matches 7 bases. The CDR3 totals 15 residues. Losses at the gene ends were 9 bases for V and 6 bases for J; bases not matched to a gene: 14. Germline values: CDR1 LNHDA, CDR2 SQIVND (reference sequence). CDR3 bases: TGTGCCAGCTATAGCGAGGGCAGGGGGACTCAGCCCCAGCATTTT. The encoded protein is CASYSEGRGTQPQHF.

The chain employs TRBV6-6 and TRBJ2-5; either TRBD1 or TRBD2 may supply D (5 bases each). Germline V gene data show CDR1 as MNHNY and CDR2 as SVGAGI (reference sequence). Between the trimmed V and J ends, which lost 2 bases and 4 bases, there was a span of 11 bases. There are 14 residues in the CDR3. The CDR3: CASSYRDRGETQYF. DNA of the CDR3: TGTGCCAGCAGTTACCGGGACCGGGGAGAGACCCAGTACTTC.

Only a few counts were recorded for this clone. This sequence joins TRBV7-9 and TRBJ1-1; TRBD1 matches 7 bases. Germline V lookup: CDR1 SEHNR, CDR2 FQNEAQ (reference sequence). V trimming: 10 bases; J trimming: 6 bases; junction bases outside the gene matches: 5. The CDR3 sequence is 11 residues long. In DNA, the CDR3 is TGTGCCACATCAGGGGGGGCTGAAGCTTTCTTT. Translating it yields CATSGGAEAFF.

Turning to this clone: Relative to the germline gene, one junction end is altered; a read error may explain this. The chain carries TRBV6-5 and TRBJ2-5; no clear D. CDR1 is MNHEY and CDR2 is SVGAGI in the germline V gene. The length of the CDR3 is 12 residues. This CDR3 reads CASSYDNLKCDF. The CDR3, as DNA: TGTGCCAGCAGTTATGACAATCTTAAGTGCGACTTC.